One sample yielded the 24 T cell receptor beta chains listed below, sequenced in a study of T cell responses to AZD1222 COVID-19 vaccine. Sequencing used immunoSEQ multiplex PCR; TCRdb keeps in-frame clones, though not all of them. The sample carries about 110,000 clones, approximately 90% recorded once. Material: peripheral blood, obtained 28 days after the second AZD1222 dose. These receptors originate from an adult who received the AZD1222 COVID-19 vaccine.

This clone has a single count. This rearrangement joins TRBV28 to TRBJ1-1, with 7 bases that match TRBD1. The CDR3 runs to 15 residues. Germline loops: CDR1 MDHEN, CDR2 SYDVKM. V lost 5 bases to trimming and J lost 3 bases; unmatched junction nucleotides: 9. The CDR3 nucleotides read TGTGCCAGCAGTCCGCCCTCGGGACAGTACACTGAAGCTTTCTTT. Translated: CASSPPSGQYTEAFF.

The rearrangement joins TRBV3-1 (or the pseudogene TRBV3-2) to TRBJ1-1; 7 bases fit TRBD1. The ends lost 5 bases at V and 5 bases at J; junction bases unmatched: 8. Germline V gives CDR1 LGHDT, CDR2 YNNKEL (reference sequence). CDR3 length: 14 amino acids. CDR3 sequence: CASSRQGSRTEAFF. The DNA for the CDR3 is TGTGCCAGCAGCAGACAGGGTTCTAGAACTGAAGCTTTCTTT.

The chain couples TRBV24-1 to TRBJ2-1; TRBD2 matches 9 bases. The CDR3 runs 17 residues. With V trimmed by 5 bases and J by 6 bases, 13 bases remained unmatched. Germline V gives CDR1 KGHDR, CDR2 SFDVKD. CDR3 sequence: CATSALGGGLAINEQFF. CDR3 coding DNA: TGTGCCACCAGTGCCCTTGGGGGGGGACTAGCAATCAATGAGCAGTTCTTC.

In this sample, this clone turned up once. The genes are TRBV6-2 or TRBV6-3 and TRBJ2-7; 8 bases are shared with TRBD2. V was clipped by 0 bases and J by 6 bases; unmatched bases: 7. CDR1 and CDR2 from the germline V gene are MNHEY and SVGEGT. The CDR3 length is 15 residues. The CDR3 region has the DNA TGTGCCAGCAGTTACTCCCGGGGGGGGGCCCTCGAGCAGTACTTC. Protein sequence: CASSYSRGGALEQYF.

The J gene is TRBJ1-2, the V gene TRBV19; a weak D match, TRBD1 (6 bases). Per germline, CDR1 LNHDA and CDR2 SQIVND (reference sequence). V was pared by 5 bases and J by 0 bases, with 13 bases between. The CDR3 extends over 15 amino acids. CDR3: CASSPGTSANYGYTF. As DNA, the CDR3 is TGTGCCAGTAGTCCCGGGACATCCGCTAACTATGGCTACACCTTC.

The V call is TRBV29-1, the J call TRBJ1-5; D may be TRBD1 (5 bases). The germline V gene encodes CDR1 SQVTM and CDR2 ANQGSEA. The CDR3 length is 18 residues. V was pared by 4 bases and J by 2 bases, with 24 bases between. The chain's CDR3 is CSVGPPRTFERCNQPQHF. The CDR3 DNA is TGCAGCGTTGGCCCCCCGAGGACATTCGAACGTTGCAATCAGCCCCAGCATTTT.

In its sample, this clone was seen a few times. The chain couples TRBV6-5 to TRBJ2-7; possible D gene TRBD1, 6 bases. The germline gives CDR1 MNHEY, CDR2 SVGAGI. The CDR3 contains 13 residues. V was shortened by 6 bases and J by 2 bases, with 11 bases between the two germline ends. The CDR3 region has the DNA TGTGCCAGCAGAACAGGGATCCCCTACGAGCAGTACTTC. It translates to CASRTGIPYEQYF.

This chain joins TRBV5-4 and TRBJ2-6; possibly TRBD2 for D (5 bases). Germline loops: CDR1 SGHNT, CDR2 YYREEE (reference sequence). V was shortened by 2 bases and J by 2 bases, with 8 bases between the two germline ends. The CDR3 length is 15 residues. Here the CDR3 reads CASSFGGAGANVLTF. The CDR3 DNA reads as TGTGCCAGCAGCTTCGGAGGCGCTGGGGCCAACGTCCTGACTTTC.

CDR3 residues: CATSDRLAGANTGELFF. In nucleotides, the CDR3 is TGTGCCACCAGTGACCGTCTAGCGGGGGCAAACACCGGGGAGCTGTTTTTT. The chain recombines TRBV24-1 with TRBJ2-2; the match to TRBD2 covers 10 bases. V lost 4 bases to trimming and J lost 2 bases; unmatched junction nucleotides: 6. There are 17 residues in the CDR3. The germline V gene encodes CDR1 KGHDR and CDR2 SFDVKD.

The CDR3 loop is CAISASTGTTEAFF. The CDR3 DNA reads as TGTGCCATCAGTGCGTCCACAGGAACCACTGAAGCTTTCTTT. The chain has TRBV10-3 and TRBJ1-1, with a tentative D call TRBD1 (5 bases). The germline gives CDR1 ENHRY, CDR2 SYGVKD. The CDR3 extends over 14 amino acids. Trimming removed 4 bases at V and 4 bases at J, with 13 bases between.

This clone occurred a few times. The rearrangement links TRBV4-3 to TRBJ2-2; tentative D call: TRBD2 (6 bases). V was clipped by 0 bases and J by 2 bases, with 16 bases between them. The CDR3 has 18 amino acids. Germline lookup yields CDR1 LGHNA and CDR2 YSLEER. The chain's CDR3 is CASSQDKSGDLNTGELFF. The DNA for the CDR3 is TGCGCCAGCAGCCAAGATAAATCGGGGGACCTCAACACCGGGGAGCTGTTTTTT.

The chain is built from TRBV6-5 and TRBJ1-6; TRBD1 aligns across 7 bases. V lost 11 bases and J lost 5; bases outside the gene matches: 9. CDR1 and CDR2 from the germline V gene are MNHEY and SVGAGI. The CDR3 is 14 amino acids. The DNA for the CDR3 is TGTGCCTGCGAACAGGGGAGGCATAATTCACCCCTCCACTTT. It is translated as CACEQGRHNSPLHF.

This clone appeared a single time. This chain joins TRBV6-5 and TRBJ2-7; 7 bases fit TRBD2. Unmatched junction bases numbered 11, after V lost 5 bases and J lost 4 bases. CDR1 is MNHEY, CDR2 SVGAGI, per germline. The CDR3 spans 15 residues. CDR3 DNA sequence: TGTGCCAGCAGTCGGGAGGCAGGGACTACGTACGAGCAGTACTTC. Translated, it gives CASSREAGTTYEQYF.

The sample holds one count of this clone. This chain connects TRBV6-5 to TRBJ2-7, with TRBD2 identical over 12 bases. The CDR3 sequence is 16 residues long. Germline V gives CDR1 MNHEY, CDR2 SVGAGI. The V segment lost 0 bases and the J segment 4 bases; nucleotides outside the gene matches: 4. The CDR3 nucleotides are TGTGCCAGCAGTTACTCGACGACTAGCGGGGGATACGAGCAGTACTTC. Translating gives CASSYSTTSGGYEQYF.

The rearrangement uses TRBV3-1 (or the pseudogene TRBV3-2) and TRBJ2-1; maybe TRBD1 (6 bases). Germline values: CDR1 LGHDT, CDR2 YNNKEL (reference sequence). Trimming took off 2 bases at V and 0 bases at J, with 11 bases between the two ends. The CDR3 runs to 16 residues. The CDR3 here is CASSQQGGGSYNEQFF. The CDR3 DNA follows: TGTGCCAGCAGCCAACAAGGGGGTGGCTCCTACAATGAGCAGTTCTTC.

DNA for the CDR3: TGTGCCAGCAGCCCGAGTTCTAACTATGGCTACACCTTC. Encoded protein: CASSPSSNYGYTF. The chain uses TRBV7-9 and TRBJ1-2; D unresolved. CDR1 SEHNR and CDR2 FQNEAQ come from the germline V gene (reference sequence). The CDR3 runs to 13 residues. Trimming took 5 bases from V and 0 from J, leaving 7 bases between them.

This clone occurred once. For the CDR3, the DNA is TGTGCCAGCAGCTTAGGGGGCGATGGCTACACCTTC. The encoded protein is CASSLGGDGYTF. The chain couples TRBV7-9 to TRBJ1-2, with D perhaps matching TRBD1 (5 bases). Germline V gene sequence: CDR1 SEHNR, CDR2 FQNEAQ (reference sequence). V lost 1 base, J lost 6 bases, and 6 bases lay in between. The CDR3 loop spans 12 amino acids.

This chain connects TRBV28 to TRBJ1-2; perhaps TRBD1 as D (6 bases). Germline V gene data show CDR1 as MDHEN and CDR2 as SYDVKM. V lost 5 bases and J lost 0, with 10 bases in between. The CDR3 contains 14 residues. CDR3 residues: CASSRTGTNYGYTF. CDR3 DNA sequence: TGTGCCAGCAGTAGAACAGGGACTAACTATGGCTACACCTTC.

The rearrangement links TRBV6-5 to TRBJ2-6; D not resolved. The germline gives CDR1 MNHEY, CDR2 SVGAGI. The length of the CDR3 is 16 residues. Trimming cost V 2 bases and J 4 bases, with 12 bases left between them. CDR3: CASSYGPGVGANVLTF. In DNA form, the CDR3 reads TGTGCCAGCAGTTACGGCCCCGGTGTAGGGGCCAACGTCCTGACTTTC.

V and J are TRBV7-9 and TRBJ2-7, with D possibly matching TRBD2 (5 bases). Germline V gene lookup returns CDR1 SEHNR and CDR2 FQNEAQ (reference sequence). This CDR3 spans 15 amino acids. The germline V and J ends were trimmed by 1 base and 3 bases, with 13 bases remaining between them. CDR3 DNA sequence: TGTGCCAGCAGCTTAGGAAGATCCGGAGGCTACGAGCAGTACTTC. Translating gives CASSLGRSGGYEQYF.

The chain employs TRBV25-1 and TRBJ1-6; D perhaps matches TRBD1 (5 bases). With 4 bases removed from V and 3 bases from J, the gap between germline ends came to 16 bases. CDR3 length: 17 residues. Germline V lookup: CDR1 MGHDK, CDR2 SYGVNS. The CDR3 region has the DNA TGTGCCAGCAGTGGCCCCCGGGGCCGTCTCTATAATTCACCCCTCCACTTT. Translating gives CASSGPRGRLYNSPLHF. Based on the CDR3 plus reference TRBV25-1 and TRBJ1-6, the full variable domain is EADIYQTPRYLVIGTGKKITLECSQTMGHDKMYWYQQDPGMELHLIHYSYGVNSTEKGDLSSESTVSRIRTEHFPLTLESARPSHTSQYLCASSGPRGRLYNSPLHFGNGTRLTVT.

This chain joins TRBV25-1 and TRBJ1-1, with 7 positions matching TRBD1. The V and J ends lost 4 bases and 4 bases, in that order; junction bases with no gene match: 6. CDR3 length: 14 residues. Germline CDR1 is MGHDK and CDR2 is SYGVNS. CDR3: CASSVSGGVTEAFF. The CDR3 nucleotides read TGTGCCAGCAGTGTATCAGGGGGGGTCACTGAAGCTTTCTTT.

The chain employs TRBV21-1 and TRBJ1-5; the listed D gene, TRBD1, was not tested against the DNA. TRBV21-1 is a pseudogene. CDR3 length equals 15 residues. The CDR3 nucleotides read TGTGCCAGCAGCGCGGGACAGGGTGATAGTCAGCCCCAGCATTTT. Protein product: CASSAGQGDSQPQHF.

The chain links TRBV19 to TRBJ1-2; D is unclear. The CDR3 runs to 15 residues. The V gene's germline CDR1 is LNHDA and CDR2 SQIVND (reference sequence). Trimming left V 5 bases short and J 4 bases short, with 17 bases between. This CDR3 is CASSPMDGASYGYTF. CDR3 in DNA: TGTGCCAGTAGTCCCATGGACGGAGCCTCCTATGGCTACACCTTC.